The next 3 T cell receptor beta chains were all read from a single sample in a study of blood T cells in healthy people across ages. A second roughly 6 to 12 cycle PCR used barcoded and J-beta primers. MiXCR, run by TCRdb on the 5' RACE reads, gives a single entry per CDR3 protein. The sample carries more than 500,000 distinct CDR3 sequences, approximately 26% recorded once. The sample also formed part of further work on T cells of mothers and their children.

The sample comprised blood. The receptors were sampled from a boy between 2 and 10 years old in good health.

This clonotype was counted a few times. The V gene is TRBV4-3, the J gene TRBJ2-7; D gene uncertain. V lost 0 bases and J lost 5, with 17 bases in between. There are 16 residues in the CDR3. Germline V gives CDR1 LGHNA, CDR2 YSLEER. The CDR3, as DNA: TGCGCCAGCAGCCAAGATAGATACCAGGACCCCCACGAGCAGTACTTC. Protein: CASSQDRYQDPHEQYF.

J is TRBJ2-3 and V is TRBV5-1, with 11 bases fitting TRBD2. Trimming took 0 bases from V and 14 from J; bases not matched to a gene: 14. This CDR3 spans 16 amino acids. CDR1 and CDR2 from the germline V gene are SGHRS and YFSETQ. The CDR3 DNA reads TGCGCCAGCAGCTTGGTGGACCTAGCGGGAGGCACGGACCCGTATTTT. Translating gives CASSLVDLAGGTDPYF. Full variable domain (outside the CDR3, taken from reference TRBV5-1 and TRBJ2-3): KAGVTQTPRYLIKTRGQQVTLSCSPISGHRSVSWYQQTPGQGLQFLFEYFSETQRNKGNFPGRFSGRQFSNSRSEMNVSTLELGDSALYLCASSLVDLAGGTDPYFGPGTRLTVL.

The chain employs TRBV9 and TRBJ1-2, with a possible D match to TRBD1 (6 bases). CDR3 length equals 13 residues. V lost 4 bases and J 8 bases, leaving 15 bases between the germline ends. CDR1 is SGDLS and CDR2 is YYNGEE in the germline V gene. The CDR3 loop reads CASSPGAGVGYTF. The CDR3 DNA reads TGTGCCAGCAGCCCGGGGGCAGGGGTCGGCTACACCTTC.